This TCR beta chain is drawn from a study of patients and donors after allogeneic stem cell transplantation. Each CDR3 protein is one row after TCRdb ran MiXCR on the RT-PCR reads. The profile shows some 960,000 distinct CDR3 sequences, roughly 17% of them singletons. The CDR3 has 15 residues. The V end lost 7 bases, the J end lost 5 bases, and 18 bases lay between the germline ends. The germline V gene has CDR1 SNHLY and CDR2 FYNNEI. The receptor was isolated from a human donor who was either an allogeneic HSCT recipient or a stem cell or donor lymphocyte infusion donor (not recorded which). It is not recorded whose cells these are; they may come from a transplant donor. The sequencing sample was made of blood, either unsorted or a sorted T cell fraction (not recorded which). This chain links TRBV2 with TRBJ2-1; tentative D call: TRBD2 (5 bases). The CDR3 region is CASTPRRAENNEQFF. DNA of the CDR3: TGTGCCAGCACCCCTCGTAGAGCGGAAAACAATGAGCAGTTCTTC.